This T cell receptor beta chain was identified in a study of OX40 agonist ivuxolimab in advanced cancers. The germline gives CDR1 MNHEY, CDR2 SVGAGI. The V gene end was trimmed by 9 bases and the J gene end by 7 bases; junction bases not matched to a gene: 6. This CDR3 spans 14 amino acids. Produced via immunoSEQ multiplex PCR; TCRdb's table is partial and in-frame only. This sample carries some 52,000 clones, about 86% of them seen once, and the ten largest clones take roughly 6.7%. This TCR came from an adult with an advanced solid tumor such as melanoma, head and neck, liver or kidney cancer. Sequenced here: CD4+ or CD8+ T cells sorted from blood, sampled in a trial of the OX40 agonist ivuxolimab. The chain joins TRBV6-5 to TRBJ1-6; 10 bases align to TRBD1. CDR3 DNA: TGTGCCAGTACTAGACAGGGGGCGAATTCACCCCTCCACTTT. Protein sequence: CASTRQGANSPLHF.